The rows below give T cell receptor beta chains drawn from one sample of a study of cytomegalovirus exposure and HLA in healthy donors. This table comes from immunoSEQ multiplex PCR, and its TCRdb copy is limited to in-frame clones, with some not included. The sample has approximately 190,000 clones, around 80% seen once. The sequenced sample consisted of PBMCs. These receptor sequences come from a young woman in good health and CMV-seropositive. CDR3s include the opening cysteine and the closing phenylalanine or tryptophan. A D gene is named only where the DNA matches it firmly. The size entry is marked missing in some rows and otherwise reads once, few, many or a size class.

d_gene: NA; j_gene: TRBJ1-2; v_gene: TRBV19; abundance: NA; CDR3aa: CASSIGQGGDYGYTF; CDR3nt: TGTGCCAGTAGTATAGGGCAGGGAGGGGACTATGGCTACACCTTC
d_gene: NA; j_gene: TRBJ1-1; v_gene: TRBV4-3; abundance: NA; CDR3aa: CASSQDPAGYTEAFF; CDR3nt: TGCGCCAGCAGCCAAGACCCGGCGGGGTACACTGAAGCTTTCTTT
d_gene: NA; j_gene: TRBJ2-1; v_gene: TRBV2; abundance: NA; CDR3aa: CASKQDEQFF; CDR3nt: TGTGCCAGCAAGCAGGATGAGCAGTTCTTC
d_gene: TRBD1; j_gene: TRBJ2-5; v_gene: TRBV11-2; abundance: once; CDR3aa: CASSLIGGQRQETQYF; CDR3nt: TGTGCCAGCAGCTTAATAGGGGGACAGCGGCAAGAGACCCAGTACTTC
d_gene: NA; j_gene: TRBJ2-5; v_gene: TRBV6-6; abundance: NA; CDR3aa: CASSYSSSLGETQYF; CDR3nt: TGTGCCAGCAGTTACTCTTCTAGCCTGGGGGAGACCCAGTACTTC
d_gene: NA; j_gene: TRBJ2-5; v_gene: TRBV7-9; abundance: few; CDR3aa: CASSRPPGTGYRTQYF; CDR3nt: TGTGCCAGCAGCCGACCGCCCGGGACTGGGTATAGGACCCAGTACTTC
d_gene: NA; j_gene: TRBJ1-1; v_gene: TRBV29-1; abundance: NA; CDR3aa: CSAQRGTPNTEAFF; CDR3nt: TGCAGCGCACAACGGGGGACCCCGAACACTGAAGCTTTCTTT
d_gene: NA; j_gene: TRBJ1-3; v_gene: TRBV6-5; abundance: once; CDR3aa: CASSYSSVTFGNTIYF; CDR3nt: TGTGCCAGCAGTTACTCGTCAGTAACCTTCGGAAACACCATATATTTT
d_gene: TRBD2; j_gene: TRBJ2-2; v_gene: TRBV7-9; abundance: once; CDR3aa: CASSSTSGGGTGELFF; CDR3nt: TGTGCCAGCAGCTCAACTAGCGGGGGGGGCACCGGGGAGCTGTTTTTT
d_gene: NA; j_gene: TRBJ2-7; v_gene: TRBV30; abundance: NA; CDR3aa: CAWSVLGYEQYF; CDR3nt: TGTGCCTGGAGTGTACTTGGTTACGAGCAGTACTTC
d_gene: TRBD1; j_gene: TRBJ1-5; v_gene: TRBV27; abundance: once; CDR3aa: CASRQGYQPQHF; CDR3nt: TGTGCCTCCCGACAGGGCTATCAGCCCCAGCATTTT
d_gene: NA; j_gene: TRBJ1-2; v_gene: TRBV4-3; abundance: once; CDR3aa: CASSQGGSPYYGYTF; CDR3nt: TGCGCCAGCAGCCAAGGTGGCTCACCTTACTATGGCTACACCTTC
d_gene: NA; j_gene: TRBJ2-3; v_gene: TRBV5-1; abundance: NA; CDR3aa: CASSLFTDTQYF; CDR3nt: TGCGCCAGCAGCCTCTTCACAGATACGCAGTATTTT
d_gene: TRBD1; j_gene: TRBJ1-2; v_gene: TRBV6-1; abundance: NA; CDR3aa: CASRGTGSYGYTF; CDR3nt: TGTGCCAGCAGGGGGACAGGCTCCTATGGCTACACCTTC
d_gene: NA; j_gene: TRBJ1-1; v_gene: TRBV9; abundance: NA; CDR3aa: CASSVGSGNTEAFF; CDR3nt: TGTGCCAGCAGCGTAGGATCAGGGAACACTGAAGCTTTCTTT
d_gene: TRBD2; j_gene: TRBJ2-1; v_gene: TRBV4-2; abundance: few; CDR3aa: CASSQGWVASGSAYNEQFF; CDR3nt: TGTGCCAGCAGCCAAGGTTGGGTCGCAAGCGGGAGCGCCTACAATGAGCAGTTCTTC
d_gene: NA; j_gene: TRBJ1-4; v_gene: TRBV16; abundance: NA; CDR3aa: CASSQNLVTPLF; CDR3nt: TGTGCCAGCAGCCAAAACTTAGTCACCCCGCTTTTT
d_gene: NA; j_gene: TRBJ2-3; v_gene: TRBV9; abundance: NA; CDR3aa: CASSVGGGDTQYF; CDR3nt: TGTGCCAGCAGCGTAGGGGGCGGAGATACGCAGTATTTT
d_gene: NA; j_gene: TRBJ1-3; v_gene: TRBV11-2; abundance: NA; CDR3aa: CASSPKTTGNGNTIYF; CDR3nt: TGTGCCAGCAGCCCGAAGACCACAGGGAACGGAAACACCATATATTTT
d_gene: NA; j_gene: TRBJ2-2; v_gene: TRBV18; abundance: NA; CDR3aa: CASQASPGELFF; CDR3nt: TGTGCCAGCCAGGCATCCCCCGGGGAGCTGTTTTTT
d_gene: TRBD1; j_gene: TRBJ1-6; v_gene: TRBV4-1; abundance: NA; CDR3aa: CASSQGRGTDNSPLHF; CDR3nt: TGCGCCAGCAGCCAAGGCCGCGGGACAGATAATTCACCCCTCCACTTT
d_gene: TRBD1; j_gene: TRBJ2-3; v_gene: TRBV6-1; abundance: NA; CDR3aa: CASSQTGGGADTQYF; CDR3nt: TGTGCCAGCAGCCAGACAGGGGGCGGGGCAGATACGCAGTATTTT
d_gene: NA; j_gene: TRBJ1-1; v_gene: TRBV9; abundance: NA; CDR3aa: CASSVGANTEAFF; CDR3nt: TGTGCCAGCAGCGTAGGAGCGAACACTGAAGCTTTCTTT
d_gene: TRBD1; j_gene: TRBJ2-4; v_gene: TRBV15; abundance: NA; CDR3aa: CATSRDRGLDIQYF; CDR3nt: TGTGCCACCAGCAGAGACAGGGGGCTTGACATTCAGTACTTC
d_gene: TRBD1; j_gene: TRBJ1-1; v_gene: TRBV28; abundance: NA; CDR3aa: CASRPGQGVTEAFF; CDR3nt: TGTGCCAGCAGGCCGGGACAGGGGGTCACTGAAGCTTTCTTT
d_gene: TRBD1; j_gene: TRBJ2-5; v_gene: TRBV10-1; abundance: NA; CDR3aa: CASSPRTGQETQYF; CDR3nt: TGCGCCAGCAGTCCTAGGACAGGGCAAGAGACCCAGTACTTC
d_gene: NA; j_gene: TRBJ2-1; v_gene: TRBV5-1; abundance: NA; CDR3aa: CASSPSPDSGGRNEQFF; CDR3nt: TGCGCCAGCAGCCCATCCCCTGACAGTGGTGGTAGAAATGAGCAGTTCTTC
d_gene: TRBD1; j_gene: TRBJ1-1; v_gene: TRBV5-1; abundance: few; CDR3aa: CASSFQGAPGTEAFF; CDR3nt: TGCGCCAGCAGCTTCCAGGGGGCGCCCGGCACTGAAGCTTTCTTT
d_gene: TRBD2; j_gene: TRBJ2-3; v_gene: TRBV9; abundance: NA; CDR3aa: CASSVGSGGARNTDTQYF; CDR3nt: TGTGCCAGCAGCGTAGGGAGCGGGGGGGCGAGGAACACAGATACGCAGTATTTT
d_gene: TRBD1; j_gene: TRBJ2-1; v_gene: TRBV19; abundance: NA; CDR3aa: CASNTGVYRNEQFF; CDR3nt: TGTGCCAGTAATACAGGGGTATATAGGAATGAGCAGTTCTTC
d_gene: TRBD1; j_gene: TRBJ1-2; v_gene: TRBV5-1; abundance: NA; CDR3aa: CASSPDRGGYTF; CDR3nt: TGCGCCAGCAGCCCAGACAGGGGAGGCTACACCTTC
d_gene: TRBD2; j_gene: TRBJ2-1; v_gene: TRBV9; abundance: NA; CDR3aa: CASSPDGGGAYNEQFF; CDR3nt: TGTGCCAGCAGCCCCGATGGCGGGGGGGCATACAATGAGCAGTTCTTC
d_gene: TRBD1; j_gene: TRBJ2-1; v_gene: TRBV6-5; abundance: NA; CDR3aa: CASRPPDRGNEQFF; CDR3nt: TGTGCCAGCAGACCCCCCGACAGGGGCAATGAGCAGTTCTTC
d_gene: NA; j_gene: TRBJ1-1; v_gene: TRBV18; abundance: NA; CDR3aa: CASSRLRGTEAFF; CDR3nt: TGTGCCAGCTCACGCCTCCGGGGCACTGAAGCTTTCTTT
d_gene: NA; j_gene: TRBJ1-4; v_gene: TRBV4-1; abundance: NA; CDR3aa: CASSQVGRARGEKLFF; CDR3nt: TGCGCCAGCAGCCAAGTGGGCCGCGCCAGAGGGGAAAAACTGTTTTTT
d_gene: NA; j_gene: TRBJ1-1; v_gene: TRBV11-2; abundance: NA; CDR3aa: CASSLALGGPDTEAFF; CDR3nt: TGTGCCAGCAGCTTAGCCCTGGGGGGGCCGGACACTGAAGCTTTCTTT
d_gene: NA; j_gene: TRBJ1-2; v_gene: TRBV5-6; abundance: NA; CDR3aa: CATSVANYGYTF; CDR3nt: TGTGCCACCAGCGTAGCTAACTATGGCTACACCTTC
d_gene: NA; j_gene: TRBJ1-4; v_gene: TRBV4-2; abundance: NA; CDR3aa: CASSQTFGRTNEKLFF; CDR3nt: TGTGCCAGCAGCCAGACCTTCGGCAGGACTAATGAAAAACTGTTTTTT
d_gene: NA; j_gene: TRBJ2-2; v_gene: TRBV9; abundance: few; CDR3aa: CASSVRGATGELFF; CDR3nt: TGTGCCAGCAGCGTACGTGGGGCCACCGGGGAGCTGTTTTTT
d_gene: NA; j_gene: TRBJ1-1; v_gene: TRBV2; abundance: few; CDR3aa: CASSGTYNTEAFF; CDR3nt: TGTGCCAGTTCAGGGACATATAACACTGAAGCTTTCTTT
d_gene: TRBD1; j_gene: TRBJ1-2; v_gene: TRBV19; abundance: NA; CDR3aa: CASLNLGTGNYGYTF; CDR3nt: TGTGCCAGCTTAAACCTCGGGACAGGGAACTATGGCTACACCTTC
d_gene: NA; j_gene: TRBJ1-4; v_gene: TRBV7-3; abundance: NA; CDR3aa: CASSLPPGFDEKLFF; CDR3nt: TGTGCCAGCAGCTTACCCCCAGGTTTCGATGAAAAACTGTTTTTT
d_gene: TRBD1; j_gene: TRBJ1-1; v_gene: TRBV2; abundance: once; CDR3aa: CASSEQGTEAFF; CDR3nt: TGTGCCAGCAGCGAACAGGGGACTGAAGCTTTCTTT
d_gene: NA; j_gene: TRBJ2-2; v_gene: TRBV5-1; abundance: NA; CDR3aa: CASSVPYTEHRGAVF; CDR3nt: TGCGCCAGCAGCGTCCCATATACAGAACACCGGGGAGCTGTTTTT
d_gene: NA; j_gene: TRBJ2-3; v_gene: TRBV27; abundance: once; CDR3aa: CASRVAGTDTQYF; CDR3nt: TGTGCCAGCAGGGTAGCGGGCACAGATACGCAGTATTTT
d_gene: TRBD1; j_gene: TRBJ2-7; v_gene: TRBV30; abundance: NA; CDR3aa: CAWSKGGPFYEQYF; CDR3nt: TGTGCCTGGAGTAAAGGGGGCCCCTTTTACGAGCAGTACTTC
d_gene: NA; j_gene: TRBJ2-3; v_gene: TRBV28; abundance: few; CDR3aa: CASSFLVADTQYF; CDR3nt: TGTGCCAGCAGTTTTCTGGTAGCAGATACGCAGTATTTT
d_gene: TRBD1; j_gene: TRBJ1-2; v_gene: TRBV28; abundance: NA; CDR3aa: CASSLTRQGYGYTF; CDR3nt: TGTGCCAGCAGTTTGACCCGACAGGGCTATGGCTACACCTTC